This T cell receptor (beta chain) appears in the sequencing data of a study of Graves' ophthalmopathy and Graves' hyperthyroidism (dated by TCRdb to 2017 to 2018). With respect to the entire study: Peripheral blood was collected at initial diagnosis, prior to any treatment. The study used TCR beta repertoire signatures to distinguish Graves' ophthalmopathy from Graves' hyperthyroidism and to predict progression to ophthalmopathy. In total, 135 blood samples were TCR-sequenced: some 43 ophthalmopathy, around 75 hyperthyroidism and some 17 hyperthyroidism-to-ophthalmopathy patients. The roughly 91 discovery patients were randomly split 7:3 into training and test sets. Once sampling was done, hyperthyroidism patients were given methimazole at a starting dose of 30 mg daily, while ophthalmopathy patients were given high-dose intravenous methylprednisolone. The independent validation cohort included some 19 hyperthyroidism patients plus 17 patients who later progressed from hyperthyroidism to ophthalmopathy. In roughly six hyperthyroidism patients, the T-cell repertoires found in thyroid tissue were compared with those found in blood. A discovery set of more than 90 patients (approximately 42 ophthalmopathy, 55 to 60 stable hyperthyroidism) was enrolled to explore V-J signatures distinguishing ophthalmopathy from hyperthyroidism. Results the study describes overall, beyond this receptor: In validation, the model predicted ophthalmopathy progression with more than 55% sensitivity and about 77% specificity; some twelve predicted patients were CT-confirmed with GO in a median of around 6 months. In cross-validation, the 13-signature model distinguished ophthalmopathy from stable hyperthyroidism with less than 90% sensitivity and about 81% specificity, while in the test set the corresponding values were roughly 80% and 75%. Sample size was not statistically predetermined, and group allocation was not concealed from the investigators. Most expanded thyroid clonotypes with frequency above 0.001 were also detected in blood, suggesting blood repertoires may reflect the thyroid immune response.

For repertoire sequencing, TCR beta CDR3 regions were amplified from RNA transcripts. The first round was an RT-PCR using HTBI primers with the Qiagen OneStep RT-PCR kit, and this first round was followed by a second-round multiplex PCR, then size selection and purification. The libraries underwent paired-end sequencing with 100 bp reads on an Illumina HiSeq2000. The published analysis was carried out like this. Reads were processed with SOAPnuke, discarding reads with adapters, uncalled bases, mean Phred below 15, or no exact constant-primer or identifier match. High-quality paired reads were merged with COPE v1.2.5. Clonotypes were defined as unique nucleotide sequences and were aligned to IMGT TRB V, D and J references using MiTCR v1.1. Only V-J combinations with frequency above 0.0001 were analysed, covering 98% to 99.2% of repertoires. For each V-J combination, a TCR clonal expansion and chaos score was defined as the ratio of F50 clonal expansion to chaos observed in the TCRdist matrix. Welch's t-statistics and random forest were used to reduce features to 13 V-J combinations, which were fed into a naive Bayes classifier. The similarity between thyroid and blood repertoires was quantified using the Morisita-Horn index. TCRdb ran its own pipeline on the public reads, namely fastp trimming at Q25 and MiXCR clone calling, and kept in-frame beta chains. Identical CDR3 protein sequences are pooled into one entry, listed with their most common genes and DNA. These V and J calls are TCRdb output, not the study's own analysis. This sample gives about half a million distinct CDR3 sequences in total; about an eighth of them show up just once. Approximately 9.8% of the sample rests with the top ten.

Trimming leaves V shorter by 4 bases and J shorter by 7 bases, with the junction holding 6 bases beyond the gene matches. Inclusive of the bounding cysteine and phenylalanine, the CDR3 is 13 residues long. CDR3 DNA is the only sequence kept; it has 39 bases, read in frame from the first base. Per the germline V gene, MDHEN is the CDR1 and SYDVKM is the CDR2. At least ten counts were recorded for this clonotype. The target of this receptor is not known. Base qualities were left out, and no much larger clone turns up one base away. Ophthalmopathy patients were characterized by moderately to severely active disease, a Clinical Activity Score of at least 3, a NOSPECS grade of at least 4, and a disease duration under 3 months. Patients with other autoimmune diseases, uncontrolled infections, pregnancy or lactation were excluded. Clinical symptoms, serum thyroxine, TRAb, thyroid ultrasound and orbital computed tomography were used for diagnosis. PBMCs were isolated from around 10 ml of fresh peripheral blood by Ficoll-Paque density gradient centrifugation. Total RNA was extracted with Trizol reagent and quality-checked on an Agilent 2100 Bioanalyzer.

This TCR was sampled from a woman aged 25 to 39 with Graves' ophthalmopathy. Donor details come from another sample of the same person, matched by shared clones. Sequencing was carried out using blood. The chain was built from TRBV28 and TRBJ2-5, with 7 bases in between that match TRBD2. The DNA sequence is given as TGTGCCAGCAGTTCGACTAGCTTGGGGACCCAGTACTTC. This codes for CASSSTSLGTQYF.